This T cell receptor (beta chain) was profiled in a study of monozygotic twins with inflammatory bowel disease. Study-wide points: Cells of different T cell subtypes could not be told apart. With inverse Simpson as the measure, TCRbeta diversity was lower in IBD patients than in healthy co-twins.

The CDR3 has 11 residues. The V gene's germline CDR1 is ENHRY and CDR2 SYGVKD. Collection of a roughly 2.7 ml blood sample took place per donor. cDNA was made in eight separate reactions per sample. TCRdb re-called the 5' RACE reads, yielding one record per CDR3 amino acid sequence without DNA. The clone table shows 300,000 to 350,000 distinct CDR3 sequences, with the ten largest holding around 2%. As concerns this clonotype: Its antigen remains unknown.

The chain links TRBV10-3 to TRBJ2-4; absent DNA, TCRdb's TRBD2 call cannot be checked. The sequenced sample was blood. This clonotype was sampled from a human donor with ulcerative colitis or Crohn's disease, or a healthy co-twin of an affected twin (not recorded which). The CDR3 sequence is CATGGKNIQYF.